The 25 T cell receptor beta chains listed next were all sequenced from one sample in a study of Tregs in tolerant kidney transplant recipients. This table comes from immunoSEQ multiplex PCR, and its TCRdb copy is limited to in-frame clones, with some not included. This listing includes fewer than 6,500 clones. The nonmyeloablative bone marrow transplants came from related graft donors, with transient mixed chimerism. This sample comprised CD4+ T cells from blood (PBMCs), obtained 14 months after the transplant. These TCRs come from a human patient who received a combined kidney and bone marrow transplant. Some of these T cells may belong to the graft donor.

In the case of this clone: The DNA ends 3 residues before the CDR3 does, and the rest of the CDR3 is filled in from the germline J gene. The chain uses TRBV30 and TRBJ2-7, with 7 bases that match TRBD1. The CDR3 totals 15 residues. V gave up 2 bases and J gave up 0 bases; unmatched junction bases: 7. Germline values: CDR1 GTSNPN, CDR2 SVGIG (reference sequence). The CDR3 here is CAWSLPGQHSYEQYF. CDR3 DNA, as far as it was read: TGTGCCTGGAGTCTCCCGGGACAGCACTCCTACGAG.

Remarks on this clone: The sequence runs out 3 residues before the end of the CDR3; the remainder is reconstructed from the germline J gene. The genes are TRBV19 and TRBJ1-2; 8 bases map to TRBD1. Germline V gives CDR1 LNHDA, CDR2 SQIVND (reference sequence). CDR3 length: 15 residues. The V segment lost 5 bases and the J segment 2 bases; nucleotides outside the gene matches: 7. The CDR3 loop reads CASSDGGTGNYGYTF. CDR3 DNA, as far as it was read: TGTGCCAGTAGTGACGGGGGGACAGGCAACTATGGC.

On this clone itself: The read comes to an end 3 residues before the CDR3 does, leaving the germline J gene to fill in the end. V and J are TRBV29-1 and TRBJ1-2, with D possibly being TRBD1 (6 bases). There are 12 residues in the CDR3. V was shortened by 2 bases and J by 5 bases, with 9 bases between the two germline ends. Per germline, CDR1 SQVTM and CDR2 ANQGSEA. The CDR3 bases that were read are TGCAGCGTTGAATCCGGGACATATGGC. Residues: CSVESGTYG. The entire CDR3 sequence reads CSVESGTYGYTF.

On this clone itself: The read ends 3 residues shy of where the CDR3 ends; the end is completed using the germline J gene. The chain uses TRBV11-2 and TRBJ2-2; D is unclear. V was pared by 1 base and J by 3 bases, with 6 bases between. CDR1 is SGHAT and CDR2 is FQNNGV in the germline V gene. The CDR3 has 14 amino acids. The CDR3 region is CASSLVGDTGELFF. The sequenced part of the CDR3 DNA is TGTGCCAGCAGCTTAGTGGGCGACACCGGGGAG. The full variable domain, rest sourced from reference TRBV11-2 and TRBJ2-2, is EAGVAQSPRYKIIEKRQSVAFWCNPISGHATLYWYQQILGQGPKLLIQFQNNGVVDDSQLPKDRFSAERLKGVDSTLKIQPAKLEDSAVYLCASSLVGDTGELFFGEGSRLTVL.

Points on this clone: The read ends 3 residues before the CDR3 terminus; that terminus is restored from the germline J gene. The gene calls are TRBV19 and TRBJ1-5; D perhaps matches TRBD1 (6 bases). Germline V lookup: CDR1 LNHDA, CDR2 SQIVND (reference sequence). Trimming left V 7 bases short and J 3 bases short, with 10 bases between. CDR3 length: 13 amino acids. The covered CDR3 bases are TGTGCCAGTACTGGACAGAACAATCAGCCC. Protein product: CASTGQNNQP. The entire CDR3 protein reads CASTGQNNQPQHF.

This clone is classed as medium-sized by frequency. The CDR3 is cut off 3 residues early in the read; its end comes from the germline J gene. The chain is built from TRBV5-1 and TRBJ2-7; 10 bases agree with TRBD2. The V gene's germline CDR1 is SGHRS and CDR2 YFSETQ. This CDR3 contains 15 residues. With V trimmed by 1 base and J by 3 bases, 4 bases remained unmatched. CDR3 DNA (partial): TGCGCCAGCAGCTTGAGGCCTAGCGGGGGCTACGAG. It is translated as CASSLRPSGGYE. The CDR3 reads in full as CASSLRPSGGYEQYF.

Worth noting for this clone: The read finishes 3 residues shy of the CDR3 end, and the germline J gene is used to complete it. The chain couples TRBV7-2 to TRBJ1-4, with D unclear. This CDR3 has 14 amino acids. V lost 5 bases, J lost 4 bases, and 11 bases lay in between. CDR1 and CDR2 from the germline V gene are SGHTA and FQGNSA. This chain's CDR3 is CASSQRSGNEKLFF. Partial CDR3 DNA: TGTGCCAGCAGCCAGAGGTCTGGTAATGAAAAA.

Of note for this clone: The read terminates 3 residues before the CDR3 end, so the remaining end is supplied by the germline J gene. J is TRBJ2-5 and V is TRBV2; D not resolved. CDR3 length equals 16 residues. Germline CDR1 is SNHLY and CDR2 is FYNNEI. Deletions cut 2 bases from V and 1 base from J, with 14 bases between. CDR3 bases read: TGTGCCAGCAGTGAAAGTAATATGGGCCCCCAAGAGACC. It codes for CASSESNMGPQET. The full CDR3 reads CASSESNMGPQETQYF.

In the case of this clone: The read ends 3 residues before the CDR3 terminus; that terminus is restored from the germline J gene. The chain employs TRBV20-1 and TRBJ1-2, with 8 bases matching TRBD1. V lost 2 bases, J lost 6 bases, and 5 bases stayed unmatched. CDR1 and CDR2 (germline): DFQATT, SNEGSKA (reference sequence). The CDR3 has 13 residues. The CDR3 loop reads CSARSDRVHGYTF. The sequenced CDR3 bases are TGCAGTGCTAGATCGGACAGGGTTCATGGC.

Worth noting for this clone: The missing CDR3 end, 3 residues past where the read stops, is filled in from the germline J gene. The chain recombines TRBV7-8 with TRBJ2-7; 7 positions match TRBD1. From germline, CDR1 is SGHVS and CDR2 FQNEAQ. This CDR3 is 14 amino acids long. The ends lost 4 bases at V and 3 bases at J; junction bases unmatched: 6. CDR3 loop: CASSSDRSLYEQYF. The CDR3 bases that were read are TGTGCCAGCAGCTCGGACAGGTCCCTCTACGAG.

Comments on this clone: The CDR3 is cut off 3 residues early in the read; its end comes from the germline J gene. The V and J genes are TRBV10-2 and TRBJ1-5; D is possibly TRBD1 (5 bases). The CDR3 is 13 amino acids. The V and J ends lost 8 bases and 0 bases respectively, with 8 bases between them. The germline V gene has CDR1 WSHSY and CDR2 SAAADI. The CDR3 DNA, read in part, is TGCGCCAGCGGGGCCTCTAGCAATCAGCCC. Residues: CASGASSNQP. The CDR3 in its entirety is CASGASSNQPQHF.

A note on this clone: The read terminates 3 residues before the CDR3 end, so the remaining end is supplied by the germline J gene. The V and J genes are TRBV19 and TRBJ1-5; 7 bases fit TRBD1. V was clipped by 3 bases and J by 0 bases; unmatched bases: 5. The CDR3 has 16 residues. CDR1 and CDR2 from the germline V gene are LNHDA and SQIVND (reference sequence). The CDR3 loop is CASSIRDSYSNQPQHF. The CDR3 DNA, read in part, is TGTGCCAGTAGTATCAGGGACAGTTATAGCAATCAGCCC.

By frequency, this clone registers medium-sized (0.01 to 0.1%). With the read ending 3 residues before the CDR3 end, the germline J gene is used to fill in that end. The rearrangement links TRBV5-1 to TRBJ2-2; 9 positions agree with TRBD1. Germline assignment: CDR1 SGHRS and CDR2 YFSETQ. V lost 3 bases and J lost 4; bases outside the gene matches: 4. CDR3 length: 15 residues. CDR3 bases read: TGCGCCAGCAGCTCAACAGGGGGCGGCACCGGGGAG. Translated, it gives CASSSTGGGTGE. The full CDR3 protein reads CASSSTGGGTGELFF. The whole variable domain, remainder taken from reference TRBV5-1 and TRBJ2-2, is KAGVTQTPRYLIKTRGQQVTLSCSPISGHRSVSWYQQTPGQGLQFLFEYFSETQRNKGNFPGRFSGRQFSNSRSEMNVSTLELGDSALYLCASSSTGGGTGELFFGEGSRLTVL.

With regard to this clone: The read is 3 residues too short to cover the CDR3 end, so that end is filled in from the germline J gene. The chain combines TRBV12-3 or TRBV12-4 with TRBJ1-4; 9 bases agree with TRBD1. The J segment lost 6 bases and the V segment lost 5 bases, leaving 7 bases of the junction unmatched. This CDR3 contains 15 residues. The sequenced CDR3 bases are TGTGCCAGCAGTCGCCTGGACAGGGGTGATGAAAAA. The encoded protein is CASSRLDRGDEK. The entire CDR3 protein is CASSRLDRGDEKLFF.

As regards this clone: The CDR3 end falls 3 residues outside the read, so it is completed with the germline J gene. The chain is built from TRBV18 and TRBJ1-3; 8 nucleotides line up with TRBD1. The CDR3 runs to 15 residues. V shed 0 bases and J 8 bases; nucleotides not matched to a gene: 6. Germline V CDR1 and CDR2: KGHSH, LQKENI. The CDR3 loop is CASSPPGQAVHTIYF. The CDR3 DNA, read in part, is TGTGCCAGCTCACCACCGGGACAGGCTGTACACACC.

This clone is labeled medium-sized based on frequency. The observed sequence ends 3 residues before the CDR3 terminus, with the missing tail filled in from the germline J gene. The chain recombines TRBV6-2 or TRBV6-3 with TRBJ2-1, with D possibly TRBD2 on 6 matching bases. From germline, CDR1 is MNHEY and CDR2 SVGEGT. Between the trimmed V and J ends, which lost 6 bases and 5 bases, there was a span of 17 bases. The CDR3 spans 15 residues. CDR3 residues: CASRPNSGVNNEQFF. The covered CDR3 bases are TGTGCCAGCAGACCAAATAGCGGAGTGAACAATGAG.

On this clone: The CDR3 extends 3 residues past the end of the read, so its final part is completed from the germline J gene. The V and J genes are TRBV5-1 and TRBJ1-6; D gene ambiguous. V was shortened by 4 bases and J by 0 bases, with 14 bases between the two germline ends. The germline V gene has CDR1 SGHRS and CDR2 YFSETQ. CDR3 length equals 17 residues. The covered CDR3 bases are TGCGCCAGCAGCCGAGGCCTGTCCTCCTCCTATAATTCACCC. Residues: CASSRGLSSSYNSP. The CDR3 in its entirety is CASSRGLSSSYNSPLHF.

Here the CDR3 reads CASSLGGGPNNEQFF. The CDR3 DNA, read in part, is TGTGCCAGCAGCTTAGGCGGGGGACCTAACAATGAG. The rearrangement uses TRBV7-7 and TRBJ2-1; 7 bases agree with TRBD2. The missing CDR3 end, 3 residues past where the read stops, is filled in from the germline J gene. Germline V gives CDR1 SSHAT, CDR2 FNYEAQ (reference sequence). The CDR3 is 15 residues long. V was pared by 1 base and J by 5 bases, with 5 bases of the junction left unmatched.

Remarks on this clone: The read halts 3 residues ahead of the CDR3 end, with the missing end drawn from the germline J gene. The chain has TRBV5-1 and TRBJ1-2, with 7 bases fitting TRBD1. Germline assignment: CDR1 SGHRS and CDR2 YFSETQ. V dropped 4 bases and J dropped 0; count of bases not matched to a gene: 9. This CDR3 has 16 amino acids. Here the CDR3 reads CASSRRTGHTNYGYTF. Partial CDR3 DNA: TGCGCCAGCAGCCGGAGGACAGGACATACTAACTATGGC.

Remarks on this clone: The DNA ends 3 residues before the CDR3 does, and the rest of the CDR3 is filled in from the germline J gene. The rearrangement links TRBV4-2 to TRBJ2-3, with TRBD2 matching over 12 bases. The V segment lost 4 bases and the J segment 1 base; nucleotides outside the gene matches: 12. The CDR3 is 19 amino acids. Germline CDR1 LGHNA, CDR2 YNFKEQ. The CDR3 DNA, read in part, is TGTGCCAGCAGCCTGAGGCTGGCTAGCGGGGGGGCCCGCACAGATACG. It codes for CASSLRLASGGARTDT. The entire CDR3 sequence reads CASSLRLASGGARTDTQYF.

Points on this clone: The CDR3 end falls 3 residues outside the read, so it is completed with the germline J gene. The chain combines TRBV6-1 with TRBJ1-2; a weak D match, TRBD1 (6 bases). Trimming cost V 1 base and J 4 bases, with 16 bases left between them. CDR1 is MNHNS and CDR2 is SASEGT in the germline V gene. The CDR3 length is 16 residues. Here the CDR3 reads CASSEGGGHWGYGYTF. The sequenced CDR3 bases are TGTGCCAGCAGTGAAGGTGGGGGACACTGGGGCTATGGC.

Note on this clone: The CDR3 end is not reached by the read, which stops 3 residues before it; the germline J gene fills it in. The rearrangement joins TRBV28 to TRBJ1-5; no clear D. This CDR3 is 12 amino acids long. V lost 3 bases to trimming and J lost 7 bases, with 7 bases between them. CDR1 and CDR2 from the germline V gene are MDHEN and SYDVKM. The CDR3 protein is CASSFLSQPQHF. CDR3 DNA (partial): TGTGCCAGCAGTTTCCTTTCCCAGCCC.

About this clone itself: The sequenced fragment ends 3 residues before the CDR3 boundary, so the rest is inferred from the germline J gene. The chain links TRBV2 to TRBJ1-5; D gene ambiguous. The CDR3 is 12 residues long. Per germline, CDR1 SNHLY and CDR2 FYNNEI. The V gene lost 4 bases and the J gene lost 4 bases, with 5 bases spanning the gap. This CDR3 reads CASSAPNQPQHF. Partial CDR3 DNA: TGTGCCAGCAGTGCTCCGAATCAGCCC.

About this clone: The read halts 3 residues ahead of the CDR3 end, with the missing end drawn from the germline J gene. The chain links TRBV14 to TRBJ2-2; possible D gene TRBD1, 5 bases. V shed 2 bases and J shed 6 bases, with 13 bases lying between them. The CDR3 runs to 15 residues. The germline CDR1 and CDR2 sequences are SGHDN and FVKESK. CDR3 protein: CASSQLDKGAGELFF. The part of the CDR3 DNA that was read is TGTGCCAGCAGCCAATTGGACAAAGGGGCCGGGGAG.

This clone registers medium-sized (0.01 to 0.1%) by frequency. The CDR3 extends 3 residues past the end of the read, so its final part is completed from the germline J gene. The V gene is TRBV18, the J gene TRBJ1-5; 7 positions match TRBD1. The V gene end was trimmed by 6 bases and the J gene end by 6 bases; junction bases not matched to a gene: 5. The germline V gene encodes CDR1 KGHSH and CDR2 LQKENI. The CDR3 runs 13 residues. The CDR3 is CASSTGDRQPQHF. Partial CDR3 DNA: TGTGCCAGCTCCACAGGGGATCGTCAGCCC.